Listed here is a single T cell receptor beta chain. TCRdb's copy holds only in-frame clones and misses some; the assay was immunoSEQ multiplex PCR. The sample includes some 70,000 clones, about 97% of them seen just once. The sample is drawn from a study of technical replicates of blood from a few donors. Germline V gene sequence: CDR1 ENHRY, CDR2 SYGVKD. J gave up 0 bases and V 5 bases, and 8 bases lay outside the gene matches. The length of the CDR3 is 18 residues. The rearrangement uses TRBV10-3 and TRBJ2-1; TRBD2 matches at 12 bases. The sequencing input was T cells isolated from PBMCs. The clonotype was recovered from a human donor in good health. In nucleotides, the CDR3 is TGTGCCATCAGTTCCGGGACTAGCGGGCGGAGCTCCTACAATGAGCAGTTCTTC. This gives the protein CAISSGTSGRSSYNEQFF.